The following is a T cell receptor beta chain sequence with its context. The specificity of this receptor is unknown. Per-nucleotide qualities are absent, and no much larger clonotype sits a single base away. This record comes from a study of long-term antiretroviral therapy in people with HIV (dated by TCRdb to about 2022). General notes on the study: The earliest samples were collected roughly a decade before the 2015 WHO recommendation for immediate ART, at a time when ART was usually postponed until CD4 counts fell. A retrospective serial study tested whether ART initiation and durable HIV suppression were associated with changes in peripheral blood TRB repertoire composition and diversity. A total of 192 cryopreserved PBMC samples were contributed to the cohort by 30 adults with confirmed HIV infection, with samples collected serially over a mean of approximately six years (range 1-12). Among the 30 or so participants with HIV, more than ten were female. No cross-contamination during QIAcube processing was shown when test extractions of a monoclonal T-cell line were performed alongside some 33 polyclonal samples.

The research as a whole found: Because pre-ART samples had limited cell numbers, profiling was done on unsorted PBMC rather than on sorted CD4+ and CD8+ T cells. Inferences about post-ART repertoire changes are limited because no data were available on ART adherence, viral resistance or therapy changes. Compared with controls, HIV repertoires had narrower CDR3 length ranges, and the network structure pointed to an antigen-experienced repertoire that shifted only slightly toward naive after ART. The repertoire was dominated across all time points by expanded TRB clones identified before ART initiation, although this dominance was seen to fluctuate and to decrease in many PLHIV after ART. The samples were dated from the mid-2000s to the late 2010s, and the ART regimens that were used may be less effective than current ART regimens. ART initiation was associated with a significant increase in TRB diversity, but diversity stayed significantly below transplant donor controls even after long-term ART. Because PBMC availability was limited, only the TCR beta chain was sequenced, with no alpha chain pairing.

Sequencing of the TRB variable region was done with the immunoSEQ hsTCRB v3.0 assay at survey level resolution. The targeted TRB sequencing depth was roughly 40,000-55,000 T-cell genomes per sample. TRB libraries were pooled and sequenced on an Illumina MiSeq using a v3 150-cycle kit. As for how the authors treated the data: Repertoire analysis was run in R within a reproducible Nextflow workflow that covered QC, data transformation and analysis. LymphoSeq2, an R package for exploring AIRR-Seq data, was used to implement custom analyses. Several samples yielding fewer than 5000 total TRB sequences were excluded, leaving more than 150 analyzed HIV repertoires. Among the 180 to 200 retained HIV repertoires, some 59 were collected before ART initiation and 129 after ART initiation. Each repertoire was downsampled to 5000 TRB nucleotide sequences, and summary statistics were averaged across 100 downsampling iterations. The analysis kept only TRB sequences whose CDR3 regions were at least seven amino acids long. Two measures captured diversity: a Shannon entropy-derived clonality score and the Gini coefficient. In repertoire networks, the top 5000 CDR3 amino acid sequences were linked whenever an edit distance of one separated two sequences. For TRB CDR3 amino acid sequences, GLIPH2 was used to predict antigen specificity groups and MHC restriction. CDR3 amino acid sequences were matched against VDJdb and McPAS-TCR to flag known CMV, EBV, HIV or tissue antigen associations. Pre-ART, post-ART and control groups were compared with Wilcoxon signed-rank tests and Holm-Bonferroni correction. This immuneACCESS table, as held by TCRdb, lists in-frame sequences with V and J called but not all clones. Of the missing ones, under half trace to an unresolved V gene in checked studies; the others have no known cause. V and J calls and clone size follow that table, whereas D and trimming were derived from the DNA. For this sample the table gives some 35,000 clones, of which around 85% were detected only once. Roughly 10% of the sample lies in the top ten.

Participants were included only if at least one PBMC sample before ART initiation and at least two post-ART samples were available. Treatment was received in the United States of America by all participants with HIV. Cryopreserved samples of about 0.95-10 million PBMC were thawed and washed before DNA extraction. At the time of the earliest PBMC sample for each participant with HIV, ages ranged from roughly 23 to 60 years. Each participant contributed PBMC samples from 1-4 timepoints before ART initiation and 2-8 timepoints after ART initiation, with a median of 7 samples. Serial HIV viral load, CD4+ T-cell count, ART history and demographic data were obtained for every participant. Genomic DNA was extracted from unsorted PBMC with a Qiagen kit on a QIAcube, processed in batches of 12 samples. The CDR3 has 12 amino acids, counting the end cysteine and phenylalanine. The read is trimmed to its CDR3 DNA, 36 bases read in frame from base 1. The germline V gene (reference sequence) supplies CDR1 SEHNR and CDR2 FQNEAQ. The V end loses 5 bases and the J end loses 5 bases, and a stretch of 9 bases separates them.

The clonotype comes from a man between 18 and 29 years old with HIV. This chain is built from TRBV7-9 and TRBJ2-5; the D gene is not confidently resolved. This specimen was unsorted PBMCs, taken 2.2 years after starting antiretroviral therapy. The CDR3 protein sequence reads: CASSPRSETQYF. The bases read TGTGCCAGCAGCCCCCGATCGGAGACCCAGTACTTC.